This T cell receptor beta chain was sequenced for a study of Graves' ophthalmopathy and Graves' hyperthyroidism. V was cut by 7 bases and J by 1 base, with 13 bases left in between. The germline V gene encodes CDR1 SNHLY and CDR2 FYNNEI. This CDR3 comprises 15 residues. Ophthalmopathy not arising within 18 months of follow-up defined hyperthyroidism as stable. TCR beta CDR3 regions were amplified from RNA transcripts. The first round was an RT-PCR with HTBI primers, and the second round was a multiplex PCR. MiXCR, applied by TCRdb to the multiplex PCR reads, yields one record per CDR3 protein. The sample lists 600,000 to 650,000 distinct CDR3 sequences, about 20% occurring once. This clonotype has a count of ten or more.

The source of this sequence is a woman aged 18-35 years with stable Graves' hyperthyroidism. Some clones in this sample may be carry-over from other donors' samples. The chain is built from TRBV2 and TRBJ2-2; D may be TRBD2 (6 bases). Material: peripheral blood. The CDR3 bases are TGTGCCAGCACCCCCCAGACTAGGAACACCGGGGAGCTGTTTTTT. Encoded protein: CASTPQTRNTGELFF.